The rows below give T cell receptor beta chains drawn from one sample of a study of cytomegalovirus exposure and HLA in healthy donors. TCRdb's copy holds only in-frame clones and misses some; the assay was immunoSEQ multiplex PCR. Among about 120,000 clones listed, around 87% were seen once. The sample consisted of PBMCs. The origin of the receptors is a man in his forties or fifties in good health and CMV-seronegative. CDR3s include the opening cysteine and the closing phenylalanine or tryptophan. Fields, in order: D gene, V gene, clone size, J gene, CDR3 DNA, CDR3 protein. A D gene is named only where the DNA matches it firmly. Expanded clones get a size class; other rows say once, few or many, or leave the size out.

D: .; V: TRBV2; size: .; J: TRBJ2-5; DNA: TGTGCCAGCTCACTCGAAGAGACCCAGTACTTC; CDR3: CASSLEETQYF
D: TRBD1; V: TRBV6-5; size: .; J: TRBJ2-7; DNA: TGTGCCAGCAGTTACGACAGGGGGGTCTCGGGCGAGCAGTACTTC; CDR3: CASSYDRGVSGEQYF
D: .; V: TRBV2; size: .; J: TRBJ1-1; DNA: TGTGCCAGCAGTACCCAGGGGACCACTGAAGCTTTCTTT; CDR3: CASSTQGTTEAFF
D: .; V: TRBV25-1; size: .; J: TRBJ2-7; DNA: TGTGCCAGCAGCGGGATCTACTACGAGCAGTACTTC; CDR3: CASSGIYYEQYF
D: .; V: TRBV6-1; size: .; J: TRBJ1-6; DNA: TGTGCCAGCAACCAGATAGGGGATTCACCCCTCCACTTT; CDR3: CASNQIGDSPLHF
D: TRBD1; V: TRBV2; size: .; J: TRBJ1-5; DNA: TGTGCCAGCAGACCAGGGGGCACTCAGCCCCAGCATTTT; CDR3: CASRPGGTQPQHF
D: TRBD1; V: TRBV6-6; size: .; J: TRBJ1-6; DNA: TGTGCCAGCAGTATGGACAGGGGGCGGAATTCACCCCTCCACTTT; CDR3: CASSMDRGRNSPLHF
D: .; V: TRBV5-1; size: .; J: TRBJ2-7; DNA: TGCGCCAGCAGCTTGGTAGGGGGCTACGAGCAGTACTTC; CDR3: CASSLVGGYEQYF
D: .; V: TRBV6-1; size: few; J: TRBJ1-1; DNA: TGTGCCAGCGGCCTGACAGCTGAAGCTTTCTTT; CDR3: CASGLTAEAFF
D: TRBD1; V: TRBV7-2; size: .; J: TRBJ1-6; DNA: TGTGCCAGCAGCATCCCGGGACAGGGTACCAATTCACCCCTCCACTTT; CDR3: CASSIPGQGTNSPLHF
D: .; V: TRBV13; size: few; J: TRBJ2-5; DNA: TGTGCCAGCAGCTACTGGACAGCAAAAGAGACCCAGTACTTC; CDR3: CASSYWTAKETQYF
D: .; V: TRBV19; size: .; J: TRBJ1-5; DNA: TGTGCCAGTAGTACCGGAACAGGAGAAGGTCAGCCCCAGCATTTT; CDR3: CASSTGTGEGQPQHF
D: TRBD1; V: TRBV27; size: .; J: TRBJ2-7; DNA: TGTGCCAGCAGCCTTACAGGGGGTACCTACGAGCAGTACTTC; CDR3: CASSLTGGTYEQYF
D: TRBD2; V: TRBV7-7; size: .; J: TRBJ2-5; DNA: TGTGCCAGCAGCTTAGAAGGTAGCGGGGGCCAAGAGACCCAGTACTTC; CDR3: CASSLEGSGGQETQYF
D: .; V: TRBV6-5; size: .; J: TRBJ1-4; DNA: TGTGCCAGCACCCCTGGCGGGCCTAATGAAAAACTGTTTTTT; CDR3: CASTPGGPNEKLFF
D: TRBD2; V: TRBV6-4; size: .; J: TRBJ2-4; DNA: TGTGCCAGCAGTGACCATACCCAATCCACGGGACTAGTGGTTTTAGTGGCCAAAAACATTCAGTACTTC; CDR3: CASSDHTQSTGLVVLVAKNIQYF
D: .; V: TRBV30; size: .; J: TRBJ2-1; DNA: TGTGCCTGGACCCGGACATTCGAGCAGTTCTTC; CDR3: CAWTRTFEQFF
D: .; V: TRBV11-1; size: .; J: TRBJ2-2; DNA: TGTGCCAGCACCTCGCTATCCGGCACCGGGGAGCTGTTTTTT; CDR3: CASTSLSGTGELFF
D: .; V: TRBV5-1; size: .; J: TRBJ1-4; DNA: TGCGCCAGCAGCTTGGATGGGGGGAGAGAAAAACTGTTTTTT; CDR3: CASSLDGGREKLFF
D: TRBD1; V: TRBV29-1; size: .; J: TRBJ1-6; DNA: TGCAGCGCCGGGACAGGGGATAATTCACCCCTCCACTTT; CDR3: CSAGTGDNSPLHF
D: .; V: TRBV6-5; size: .; J: TRBJ1-6; DNA: TGTGCCAGCAGTTACTCGGGGAGTCCTAATTCACCCCTCCACTTT; CDR3: CASSYSGSPNSPLHF
D: TRBD1; V: TRBV5-6; size: .; J: TRBJ1-5; DNA: TGTGCCAGCAGCTGGGGACAGGGCCGCAATCAGCCCCAGCATTTT; CDR3: CASSWGQGRNQPQHF
D: TRBD1; V: TRBV5-1; size: .; J: TRBJ2-3; DNA: TGCGCCAGCAGCTTTCCGGGACAGGGGGCAGATACGCAGTATTTT; CDR3: CASSFPGQGADTQYF
D: TRBD1; V: TRBV30; size: .; J: TRBJ2-1; DNA: TGTGCCTGGAGAGGGACAGCCTTTTTAAATGAGCAGTTCTTC; CDR3: CAWRGTAFLNEQFF
D: TRBD1; V: TRBV4-2; size: .; J: TRBJ1-5; DNA: TGTGCCAGCAGCCAAGATGGACAGGGGAGTCAGCCCCAGCATTTT; CDR3: CASSQDGQGSQPQHF
D: TRBD1; V: TRBV6-5; size: .; J: TRBJ1-1; DNA: TGTGCCAGCAGTTACTGGACAGGCCCCGGGGCTTTCTTT; CDR3: CASSYWTGPGAFF
D: .; V: TRBV30; size: .; J: TRBJ1-1; DNA: TGTGCCTGGAGTGTACTCCGAGACACTGAAGCTTTCTTT; CDR3: CAWSVLRDTEAFF
D: TRBD1; V: TRBV2; size: .; J: TRBJ2-7; DNA: TGTGCCAGCAGTGTAGGGACAGGGGGCACCTACGAGCAGTACTTC; CDR3: CASSVGTGGTYEQYF
D: TRBD1; V: TRBV7-9; size: .; J: TRBJ1-2; DNA: TGTGCCAGCAGGACTGAACCGGGACAGCGCTACACCTTC; CDR3: CASRTEPGQRYTF
D: TRBD2; V: TRBV4-2; size: .; J: TRBJ2-5; DNA: TGTGCCAGCAGCCAAGAAGGTGCGCTCCCACTAGCGGGGGGGGTAGAGACCCAGTACTTC; CDR3: CASSQEGALPLAGGVETQYF
D: .; V: TRBV10-2; size: .; J: TRBJ2-3; DNA: TGCGCCAGCAGTTTTGAGCCACTCACAGATACGCAGTATTTT; CDR3: CASSFEPLTDTQYF
D: .; V: TRBV6-5; size: .; J: TRBJ2-2; DNA: TGTGCCAGCAGTTATTTGAGGGAGACCGGGGAGCTGTTTTTT; CDR3: CASSYLRETGELFF
D: TRBD1; V: TRBV29-1; size: .; J: TRBJ2-3; DNA: TGCAGCGTGGGGACAGGGATATCGACAGATACGCAGTATTTT; CDR3: CSVGTGISTDTQYF
D: TRBD1; V: TRBV9; size: .; J: TRBJ2-7; DNA: TGTGCCAGCAGCGTAGGGGGGACAGCCTCCTACGAGCAGTACTTC; CDR3: CASSVGGTASYEQYF
D: TRBD2; V: TRBV2; size: .; J: TRBJ2-7; DNA: TGTGCCAGCCGTCGGGGAGCGGGGGTCGAGCAGTACTTC; CDR3: CASRRGAGVEQYF
D: TRBD1; V: TRBV10-3; size: .; J: TRBJ1-2; DNA: TGTGCCATCAGTGAGTCGCCAGGGGGCTATGGCTACACCTTC; CDR3: CAISESPGGYGYTF
D: .; V: TRBV19; size: .; J: TRBJ1-2; DNA: TGTGCCAGTAGGAACGCGGGGGCGGGTGGCTACACCTTC; CDR3: CASRNAGAGGYTF
D: .; V: TRBV1; size: .; J: TRBJ1-5; DNA: TGCACCAGCAGGGCACCGGGACAGGGGGACAATCAGCCCCAGCATTTT; CDR3: CTSRAPGQGDNQPQHF
D: TRBD1; V: TRBV13; size: .; J: TRBJ1-2; DNA: TGTGCCAGCAGTGCTACGTGGATTATAGGACAGGGCCCTTATCATAACTATGGCTACACCTTC; CDR3: CASSATWIIGQGPYHNYGYTF
D: .; V: TRBV5-1; size: .; J: TRBJ2-7; DNA: TGCGCCAGCAGCTTGGATCCAGGAGGGGTTGGTTGGAACGAGCAGTACTTC; CDR3: CASSLDPGGVGWNEQYF
D: TRBD1; V: TRBV6-5; size: .; J: TRBJ2-4; DNA: TGTGCCAGCAGTTACGGACAGGGGGTGGCCAAAAACATTCAGTACTTC; CDR3: CASSYGQGVAKNIQYF
D: .; V: TRBV30; size: .; J: TRBJ1-3; DNA: TGTGCCTGGAAAGCCGTCAGAAACACCATATATTTT; CDR3: CAWKAVRNTIYF
D: .; V: TRBV9; size: .; J: TRBJ2-5; DNA: TGTGCCAGCAGCGTCAATCCGGGGAAGCAAGAGACCCAGTACTTC; CDR3: CASSVNPGKQETQYF
D: TRBD1; V: TRBV11-1; size: .; J: TRBJ1-1; DNA: TGTGCCAGCAGCCGTCGGACAGGAAGTACTGAAGCTTTCTTT; CDR3: CASSRRTGSTEAFF
D: TRBD1; V: TRBV5-1; size: .; J: TRBJ1-1; DNA: TGCGCCAGCAGTTATGACAGGGCTGAAGCTTTCTTT; CDR3: CASSYDRAEAFF
D: .; V: TRBV27; size: .; J: TRBJ1-6; DNA: TGTGCCAGCAACTCGCTCGCGGGATATAATTCACCCCTCCACTTT; CDR3: CASNSLAGYNSPLHF
D: TRBD1; V: TRBV10-3; size: .; J: TRBJ2-7; DNA: TGTGCCATCAGTGAGTCCCCGGACAGGGGCGAGCAGTACTTC; CDR3: CAISESPDRGEQYF
D: TRBD1; V: TRBV7-9; size: .; J: TRBJ2-6; DNA: TGTGCCAGCAGCCTCAGCGGACAGGGGGCTGGGGCCAACGTCCTGACTTTC; CDR3: CASSLSGQGAGANVLTF
D: TRBD1; V: TRBV6-1; size: .; J: TRBJ2-6; DNA: TGTGCCAGCAGTGTAGGGGACAGGGGGTTTGGGGCCAACGTCCTGACTTTC; CDR3: CASSVGDRGFGANVLTF
D: .; V: TRBV4-2; size: .; J: TRBJ1-1; DNA: TGTGCCAGCAGCCATCTGGGGGAGGCTGAAGCTTTCTTT; CDR3: CASSHLGEAEAFF
D: .; V: TRBV27; size: .; J: TRBJ1-1; DNA: TGTGCCAGCAGTCGGAGGAGTTTCCATACTGAAGCTTTCTTT; CDR3: CASSRRSFHTEAFF
D: .; V: TRBV5-4; size: .; J: TRBJ1-1; DNA: TGTGCCAGCACCCGGGGGGTGAACGGACAACTCATGAACACTGAAGCTTTCTTT; CDR3: CASTRGVNGQLMNTEAFF
D: TRBD1; V: TRBV5-1; size: .; J: TRBJ1-3; DNA: TGCGCCAGCAGCTCCCGGGACAGGGGTGGAAACACCATATATTTT; CDR3: CASSSRDRGGNTIYF
D: TRBD2; V: TRBV30; size: .; J: TRBJ2-1; DNA: TGTGCCTGGACTCGGACTAGCGAGTCTGGACAGTTCTTC; CDR3: CAWTRTSESGQFF
D: .; V: TRBV5-1; size: .; J: TRBJ2-2; DNA: TGCGCCAGCAGCTCGGGGGAGAACACCGGGGAGCTGTTTTTT; CDR3: CASSSGENTGELFF
D: .; V: TRBV29-1; size: .; J: TRBJ1-2; DNA: TGCAGCGTTGGCAGGGTGGGCGATGGCTACACCTTC; CDR3: CSVGRVGDGYTF
D: TRBD1; V: TRBV5-4; size: .; J: TRBJ2-2; DNA: TGTGCCAGCAGCTCAGGACAGGGCGGCGGGGAGCTGTTTTTT; CDR3: CASSSGQGGGELFF